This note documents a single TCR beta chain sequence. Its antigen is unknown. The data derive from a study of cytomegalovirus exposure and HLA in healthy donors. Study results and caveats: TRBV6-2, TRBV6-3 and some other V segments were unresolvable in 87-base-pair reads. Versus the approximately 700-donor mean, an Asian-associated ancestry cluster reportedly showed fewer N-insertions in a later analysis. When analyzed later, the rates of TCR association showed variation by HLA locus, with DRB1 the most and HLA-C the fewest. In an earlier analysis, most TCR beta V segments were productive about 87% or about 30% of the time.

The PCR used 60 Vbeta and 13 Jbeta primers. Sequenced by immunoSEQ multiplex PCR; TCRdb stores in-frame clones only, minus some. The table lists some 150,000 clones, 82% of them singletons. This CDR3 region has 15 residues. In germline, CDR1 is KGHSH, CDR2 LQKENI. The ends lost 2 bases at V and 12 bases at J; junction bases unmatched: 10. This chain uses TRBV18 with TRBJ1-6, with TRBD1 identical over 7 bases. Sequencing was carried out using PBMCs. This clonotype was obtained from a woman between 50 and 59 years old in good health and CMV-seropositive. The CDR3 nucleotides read TGTGCCAGCTCACCAGCCCGGGACAGCCTGAGACCCCTCCACTTT. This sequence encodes CASSPARDSLRPLHF.